This passage covers 17 T cell receptor beta chains from one sample sequenced in a study of T cell repertoires in cytomegalovirus infection. No antigen has been identified for these receptors. One entry per CDR3 protein results from TCRdb running MiXCR on the reads. Among approximately 76,000 distinct CDR3 sequences listed, 35% to 45% were seen once. The sample here was CD8+ T cells from cultured PBMCs, taken from culture after CMV antigen stimulation. The receptor set was obtained from a human donor in good health (CMV status not recorded). Some clones in this sample may be carry-over from other donors' samples.

The V gene is TRBV4-1, the J gene TRBJ2-2; tentative D call: TRBD2 (5 bases). With 3 bases removed from V and 2 bases from J, the gap between germline ends came to 10 bases. CDR3 length: 15 residues. Germline assignment: CDR1 MGHRA and CDR2 YSYEKL. The CDR3 spells CASSQWTGNTGELFF. As DNA, the CDR3 is TGCGCCAGCAGCCAGTGGACTGGAAACACCGGGGAGCTGTTTTTT.

This clonotype was picked up one time. The V and J genes are TRBV4-1 and TRBJ2-3, with 8 positions matching TRBD1. Germline values: CDR1 MGHRA, CDR2 YSYEKL. There are 12 residues in the CDR3. Trimming took 3 bases from V and 12 from J; bases not matched to a gene: 5. CDR3 amino acids: CASSHGQGAQYF. The CDR3 DNA sequence: TGCGCCAGCAGCCACGGACAGGGCGCTCAGTATTTT.

J is TRBJ2-7 and V is TRBV20-1, with D possibly TRBD2 on 6 matching bases. V was clipped by 5 bases and J by 5 bases, with 28 bases between them. This CDR3 spans 17 amino acids. CDR1 is DFQATT and CDR2 is SNEGSKA in the germline V gene (reference sequence). In DNA, the CDR3 is TGCAGTGCTCCCATCCGGAGGGGCGTTGCTGTTTGGAACGAGCAGTACTTC. Translated, it gives CSAPIRRGVAVWNEQYF.

The rearrangement joins TRBV2 to TRBJ2-1; 8 bases are shared with TRBD1. The junction had 9 bases not matched to a gene; V was cut back by 5 bases and J by 0 bases. CDR3 length: 17 residues. Germline CDR1 SNHLY, CDR2 FYNNEI. As DNA, the CDR3 is TGTGCCAGCAGTCAAACTATCACAGGGGGCTCCTACAATGAGCAGTTCTTC. Its protein product is CASSQTITGGSYNEQFF. The variable domain in full, with the rest retrieved from reference TRBV2 and TRBJ2-1, is EPEVTQTPSHQVTQMGQEVILRCVPISNHLYFYWYRQILGQKVEFLVSFYNNEISEKSEIFDDQFSVERPDGSNFTLKIRSTKLEDSAMYFCASSQTITGGSYNEQFFGPGTRLTVL.

The chain is built from TRBV28 and TRBJ2-1; D is perhaps TRBD1 or TRBD2 (5 bases each). CDR1 and CDR2 from the germline V gene are MDHEN and SYDVKM. V was cut by 1 base and J by 1 base, with 11 bases left in between. The CDR3 is made up of 16 amino acids. DNA of the CDR3: TGTGCCAGCAGTTTATTCCGGGGCCAATCCTACAATGAGCAGTTCTTC. Translated: CASSLFRGQSYNEQFF.

The genes are TRBV7-2 and TRBJ2-3, with D uncertain. There are 16 residues in the CDR3. Trimming cost V 2 bases and J 0 bases, with 12 bases left between them. In germline, CDR1 is SGHTA, CDR2 FQGNSA. The CDR3: CASSLLYTPSTDTQYF. The CDR3 DNA reads TGTGCCAGCAGCTTACTCTACACCCCTAGCACAGATACGCAGTATTTT.

V and J are TRBV7-9 and TRBJ2-1, with 15 bases fitting TRBD2. Trimming cost V 5 bases and J 2 bases; bases outside gene matches: 7. The CDR3 runs to 18 residues. CDR1 is SEHNR, CDR2 FQNEAQ, per germline (reference sequence). CDR3 coding DNA: TGTGCCAGCAGCCCCGGGACTAGCGGGGGGCAAACCTACAATGAGCAGTTCTTC. Encoded protein: CASSPGTSGGQTYNEQFF.

This chain connects TRBV7-3 to TRBJ2-1; D not resolved. The CDR3 is 13 residues long. The germline gives CDR1 SGHTA, CDR2 FQGTGA. V was clipped by 4 bases and J by 8 bases, with 12 bases between them. This chain's CDR3 is CASSYMGDDEQFF. In DNA form, the CDR3 reads TGTGCCAGCAGCTATATGGGTGATGATGAGCAGTTCTTC.

This rearrangement joins TRBV6-4 to TRBJ1-6, with 11 bases that match TRBD1. Per the germline V gene, CDR1 is MRHNA and CDR2 is SNTAGT. Losses at the gene ends were 6 bases for V and 8 bases for J; bases not matched to a gene: 12. The CDR3 sequence is 17 residues long. The CDR3 nucleotides read TGTGCCAGCAGGGACAGGGGGCGACTCCTTTCGGATTCACCCCTCCACTTT. Translated, it gives CASRDRGRLLSDSPLHF.

This clonotype was observed a few times. The CDR3 nucleotides read TGCGCCAGCAGCCCCTCCTCTCGTCAGGGTCCCTTCTATGGCTACACCTTC. It yields the protein CASSPSSRQGPFYGYTF. The chain employs TRBV4-3 and TRBJ1-2; D is possibly TRBD1 (5 bases). V lost 4 bases, J lost 4 bases, and 22 bases lay in between. The CDR3 runs 17 residues. CDR1 is LGHNA and CDR2 is YSLEER in the germline V gene.

This clonotype was found many times. V usage is TRBV25-1 and J usage is TRBJ2-3, with D unclear. This CDR3 region has 11 residues. Germline V gene lookup returns CDR1 MGHDK and CDR2 SYGVNS. V was pared by 5 bases and J by 6 bases, with 6 bases between. CDR3 nucleotides: TGTGCCAGCAGTTTCGGCGATACGCAGTATTTT. Translation: CASSFGDTQYF.

This clonotype was seen more than once but under ten times. The V call is TRBV4-3, the J call TRBJ1-6; the D is unclear. Germline V gives CDR1 LGHNA, CDR2 YSLEER. The CDR3 spans 18 residues. Trimming stripped 1 base from V and 9 bases from J, with 22 bases between. The CDR3 reads CASSQVFGVGGPASPLHF. The CDR3 DNA follows: TGCGCCAGCAGCCAAGTTTTCGGGGTGGGAGGGCCGGCTTCACCCCTCCACTTT.

The chain recombines TRBV7-2 with TRBJ2-7, with 10 nucleotides matching TRBD2. V dropped 3 bases and J dropped 0; count of bases not matched to a gene: 5. The germline V gene encodes CDR1 SGHTA and CDR2 FQGNSA. The CDR3 has 16 residues. For the CDR3, the DNA is TGTGCCAGCAGCTTGGGGTCTAGCGGGGGCTCCTACGAGCAGTACTTC. Residues: CASSLGSSGGSYEQYF.

In this sample, this clonotype turned up many times. The rearrangement links TRBV7-2 to TRBJ2-1, with D unclear. With 3 bases removed from V and 5 bases from J, the gap between germline ends came to 5 bases. The V gene's germline CDR1 is SGHTA and CDR2 FQGNSA. The CDR3 extends over 12 amino acids. The chain's CDR3 is CASSLDHNEQFF. The CDR3 nucleotides are TGTGCCAGCAGCTTGGACCACAATGAGCAGTTCTTC.

The chain recombines TRBV29-1 with TRBJ2-6; TRBD1 matches 12 bases. Germline V lookup: CDR1 SQVTM, CDR2 ANQGSEA. The CDR3 has 18 residues. The trim removed 1 base at V and 4 bases at J, leaving 8 bases unmatched. The CDR3 DNA reads TGCAGCGTTGAAGTTGTGGGACAGGGGGCAAGGGGGGCCAACGTCCTGACTTTC. This gives the protein CSVEVVGQGARGANVLTF.

This clonotype was recorded at least ten times. J is TRBJ2-2 and V is TRBV7-2; 8 bases are a match to TRBD1. The CDR3 sequence is 14 residues long. Germline CDR1 SGHTA, CDR2 FQGNSA. After removal of 7 bases from V and 6 bases from J, the junction contained 7 bases not matched to a gene. The chain's CDR3 is CASTTGTGSGELFF. In nucleotides, the CDR3 is TGTGCCAGCACCACCGGGACAGGTTCCGGGGAGCTGTTTTTT.

V and J are TRBV25-1 and TRBJ2-7; D possibly corresponds to TRBD1 (5 bases). Germline V gives CDR1 MGHDK, CDR2 SYGVNS. The germline V and J ends were trimmed by 8 bases and 4 bases, with 27 bases remaining between them. This CDR3 is 17 amino acids long. CDR3 DNA: TGTGCCAGCGAAGGGGTCGACAGTAACTTGGGGCTGTACGAGCAGTACTTC. It encodes CASEGVDSNLGLYEQYF.